Described below is a single T cell receptor (beta chain) sequence and its context. This specimen comes from a study of blood T cell repertoires in COVID-19. Study information: Whether acute or convalescent, the COVID-19 samples came from the United States, Italy and Spain. The analysed material was cDNA or gDNA that came from T cells, B-cell-depleted T cells, or PBMCs.

The V gene end was trimmed by 5 bases and the J gene end by 4 bases; junction bases not matched to a gene: 17. Looked up from germline, CDR1 is PRHDT and CDR2 is FYEKMQ (reference sequence). CDR3 size: 18 residues. Methods used by the authors: Estimates of nucleated cell counts were drawn from the amplification of reference gene primers. Sequencing used immunoSEQ multiplex PCR; TCRdb keeps in-frame clones, though not all of them. The V and J calls and clone size were taken over from that table, and D and trimming were inferred from the DNA. The sample lists hundreds of thousands of clones, approximately 88% occurring once.

Sequencing was carried out using peripheral blood. V is TRBV13 and J is TRBJ2-1; 7 nucleotides line up with TRBD1. The clonotype comes from a man aged 40-49 years with acute or convalescent COVID-19. The CDR3 spells CASSKTDREDSTYNEQFF. CDR3 nucleotide sequence: TGTGCCAGCAGCAAGACAGACAGGGAAGACTCTACTTACAATGAGCAGTTCTTC.